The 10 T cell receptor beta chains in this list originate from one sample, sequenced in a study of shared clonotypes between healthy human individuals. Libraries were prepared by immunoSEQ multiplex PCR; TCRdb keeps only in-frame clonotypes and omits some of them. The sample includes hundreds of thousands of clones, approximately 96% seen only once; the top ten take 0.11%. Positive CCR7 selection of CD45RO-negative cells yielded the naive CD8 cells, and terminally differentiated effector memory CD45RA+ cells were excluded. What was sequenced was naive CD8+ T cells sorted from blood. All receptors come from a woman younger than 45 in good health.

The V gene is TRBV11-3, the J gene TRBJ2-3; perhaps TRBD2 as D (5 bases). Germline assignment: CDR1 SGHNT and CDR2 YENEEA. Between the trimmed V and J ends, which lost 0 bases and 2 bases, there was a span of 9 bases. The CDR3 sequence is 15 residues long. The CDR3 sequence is CASSLDRTYTDTQYF. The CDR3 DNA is TGTGCCAGCAGCTTAGATCGGACTTACACAGATACGCAGTATTTT.

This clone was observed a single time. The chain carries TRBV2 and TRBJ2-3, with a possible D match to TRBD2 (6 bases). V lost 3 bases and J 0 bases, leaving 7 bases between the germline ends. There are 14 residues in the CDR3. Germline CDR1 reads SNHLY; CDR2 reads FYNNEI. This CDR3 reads CASSDSGSTDTQYF. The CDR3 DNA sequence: TGTGCCAGCAGTGATAGCGGTAGCACAGATACGCAGTATTTT.

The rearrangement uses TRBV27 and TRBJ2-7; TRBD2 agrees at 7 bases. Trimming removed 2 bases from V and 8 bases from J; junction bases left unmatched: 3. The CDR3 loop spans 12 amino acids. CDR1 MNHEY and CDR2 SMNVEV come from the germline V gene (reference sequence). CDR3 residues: CASSLGGVQQYF. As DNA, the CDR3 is TGTGCCAGCAGTTTAGGGGGGGTTCAGCAGTACTTC.

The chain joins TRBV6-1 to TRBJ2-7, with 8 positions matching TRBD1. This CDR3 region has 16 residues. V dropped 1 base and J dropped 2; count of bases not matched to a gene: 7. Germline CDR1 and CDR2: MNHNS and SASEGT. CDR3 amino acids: CASSEERWGQAYEQYF. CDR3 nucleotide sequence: TGTGCCAGCAGTGAAGAGCGTTGGGGACAGGCCTACGAGCAGTACTTC.

CDR3 amino acids: CASSVEMENTEAFF. Here the CDR3 DNA reads TGTGCCAGCAGCGTAGAAATGGAGAACACTGAAGCTTTCTTT. The chain links TRBV9 to TRBJ1-1; D unclear. Between the trimmed V and J ends, which lost 0 bases and 1 base, there was a span of 7 bases. Germline V lookup: CDR1 SGDLS, CDR2 YYNGEE. The CDR3 is 14 amino acids.

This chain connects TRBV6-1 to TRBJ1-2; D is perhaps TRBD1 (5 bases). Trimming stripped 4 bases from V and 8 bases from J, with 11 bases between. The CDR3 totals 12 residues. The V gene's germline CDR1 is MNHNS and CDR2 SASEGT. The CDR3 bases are TGTGCCAGCAGTGGCGGAGGGGAGGGCTACACCTTC. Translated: CASSGGGEGYTF.

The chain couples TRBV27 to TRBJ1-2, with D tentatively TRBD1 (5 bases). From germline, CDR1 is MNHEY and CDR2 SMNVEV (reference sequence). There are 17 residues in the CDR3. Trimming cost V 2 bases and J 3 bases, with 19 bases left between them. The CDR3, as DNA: TGTGCCAGCAGTTTAGGGATCGGCCAGGGCTTCCACTATGGCTACACCTTC. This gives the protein CASSLGIGQGFHYGYTF.

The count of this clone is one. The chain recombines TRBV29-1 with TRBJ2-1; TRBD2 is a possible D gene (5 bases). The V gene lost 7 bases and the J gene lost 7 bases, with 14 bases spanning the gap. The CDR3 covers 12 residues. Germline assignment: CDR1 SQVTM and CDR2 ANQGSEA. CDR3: CSGRILGNEQFF. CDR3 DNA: TGCAGCGGGCGTATACTAGGGAATGAGCAGTTCTTC.

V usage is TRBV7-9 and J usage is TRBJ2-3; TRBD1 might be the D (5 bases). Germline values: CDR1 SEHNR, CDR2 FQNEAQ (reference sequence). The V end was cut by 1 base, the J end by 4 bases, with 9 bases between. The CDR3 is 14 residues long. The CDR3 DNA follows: TGTGCCAGCAGCTTAGTGAGACAGCCAGATACGCAGTATTTT. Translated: CASSLVRQPDTQYF. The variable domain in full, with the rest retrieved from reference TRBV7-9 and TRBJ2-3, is DTGVSQNPRHKITKRGQNVTFRCDPISEHNRLYWYRQTLGQGPEFLTYFQNEAQLEKSRLLSDRFSAERPKGSFSTLEIQRTEQGDSAMYLCASSLVRQPDTQYFGPGTRLTVL.

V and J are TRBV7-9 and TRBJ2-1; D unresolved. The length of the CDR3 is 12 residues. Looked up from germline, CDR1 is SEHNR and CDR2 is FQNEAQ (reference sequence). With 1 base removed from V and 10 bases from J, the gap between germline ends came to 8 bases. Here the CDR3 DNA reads TGTGCCAGCAGCTTAGGGAACCGGGAGCAGTTCTTC. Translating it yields CASSLGNREQFF.